The clone carrying this TCR beta chain was counted a few times. The antigen is not known. CDR3 length: 12 residues. Deletions cut 4 bases from V and 7 bases from J, with 13 bases between. Looked up from germline, CDR1 is GTSNPN and CDR2 is SVGIG (reference sequence). This entry comes from a study of siplizumab effects on memory and regulatory T cells. Profiling relied on immunoSEQ multiplex PCR, and the TCRdb table lists in-frame clones only, not all of them. Among 100,000 or so clones listed, about 90% were seen once. Study-level findings and limits: Siplizumab produced a significant reduction in alloreactive sequences that were traceable to unstimulated CD4+ memory cells. The study found that mappable alloreactive CD4+ clones averaged around 69% Treg-derived with siplizumab and roughly 30% in controls. It seemed that naive T cells were more diverse than memory cells and were major contributors to the alloresponse. Only a minority of proliferating CD4+ or CD8+ clones had an assignable naive or memory phenotype, with roughly 75-95% lacking one.

The chain is built from TRBV30 and TRBJ1-1; D gene uncertain. Material: CD4+ T cells sorted from blood. This clonotype originated in a human donor in good health. The CDR3 coding sequence is TGTGCCTGGAATCGCCCGTTGGTTGAAGCTTTCTTT. Translated: CAWNRPLVEAFF.